This T cell receptor beta chain was sequenced for a study of T cell responses to AZD1222 COVID-19 vaccine. Profiled with immunoSEQ multiplex PCR; TCRdb holds only in-frame clones, not every one. The repertoire holds roughly 150,000 clones, with about 91% as singletons. Looked up from germline, CDR1 is SGHTA and CDR2 is FQGNSA. CDR3 length: 14 residues. The J segment lost 1 base and the V segment lost 5 bases, leaving 2 bases of the junction unmatched. V gene TRBV7-2 combines with J gene TRBJ2-4; 7 bases are shared with TRBD1. This receptor was identified in an adult in good health. This sample comprised peripheral blood, obtained on day 0 of AZD1222 vaccination. The CDR3 region is CASSVTGAKNIQYF. CDR3 DNA sequence: TGTGCCAGCAGCGTGACAGGGGCCAAAAACATTCAGTACTTC.